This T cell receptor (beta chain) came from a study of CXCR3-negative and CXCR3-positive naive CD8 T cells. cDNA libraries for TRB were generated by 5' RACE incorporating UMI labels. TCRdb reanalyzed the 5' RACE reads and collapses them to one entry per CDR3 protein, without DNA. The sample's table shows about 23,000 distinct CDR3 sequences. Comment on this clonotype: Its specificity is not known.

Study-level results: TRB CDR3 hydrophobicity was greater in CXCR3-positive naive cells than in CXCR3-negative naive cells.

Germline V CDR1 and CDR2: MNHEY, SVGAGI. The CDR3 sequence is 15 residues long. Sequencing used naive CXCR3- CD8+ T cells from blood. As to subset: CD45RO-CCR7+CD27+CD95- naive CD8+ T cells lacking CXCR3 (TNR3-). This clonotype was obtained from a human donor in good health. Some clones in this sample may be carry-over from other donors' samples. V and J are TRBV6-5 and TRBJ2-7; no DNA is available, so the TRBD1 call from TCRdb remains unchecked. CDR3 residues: CASSQPGQGAYEQYF.